This T cell receptor beta chain was sequenced in a study of metastatic and nonmetastatic thyroid tumors. About the study: Malignant and benign thyroid patients had repertoires compared in peripheral blood and tumor or nodule tissue. Study outcomes and limitations: Within blood and tumor, benign nodules reportedly had significantly lower TCR beta diversity than malignant thyroid tumors did.

This clone was seen a few times. Its specificity is not known. Additional DNA sequences in this sample encode the identical CDR3. In the source study's methods: Clinicopathological groups supplied CDR3 differences that were used to build a distant-metastasis classifier for papillary thyroid cancer. TCRdb re-clonotyped the PCR reads through MiXCR. V and J calls and clone size were set by TCRdb, not the authors. Among 35,000 to 50,000 clones listed, roughly 14% were seen once. Thyroid surgery took place with no prior treatment in any patient. V dropped 4 bases and J dropped 5 bases, with 14 bases sitting between them. Germline V lookup: CDR1 KGHDR, CDR2 SFDVKD. CDR3 length: 14 residues.

V is TRBV24-1 and J is TRBJ2-7; D assignment may be TRBD1 or TRBD2 (5 bases each). The material sequenced was blood. This TCR came from a female donor with papillary thyroid cancer or a benign thyroid nodule (not recorded which). Some clones in this sample may be carry-over from other donors' samples. The chain's CDR3 is CATSERGTTHEQYF. CDR3 nucleotides: TGTGCCACCAGTGAACGAGGGACCACGCACGAGCAGTACTTC.